This entry features one T cell receptor (beta chain) sequence. Via MiXCR, TCRdb re-called the reads, giving one row per CDR3 protein. The table shows over 450,000 distinct CDR3 sequences, with 11% occurring only once. The V gene end was trimmed by 7 bases and the J gene end by 2 bases; junction bases not matched to a gene: 8. Germline V gives CDR1 SNHLY, CDR2 FYNNEI. This CDR3 spans 15 amino acids. The data were taken from a study of T cell repertoires in cytomegalovirus infection. Study-wide context: Matching HLA type, along with CMV infection, was indicated by public TCR beta signatures.

This clonotype originated in a human donor in good health (CMV status not recorded). Some clones in this sample may be carry-over from other donors' samples. The sequenced sample consisted of PBMCs. The J gene is TRBJ2-1, the V gene TRBV2; the match to TRBD2 covers 7 bases. CDR3 amino acids: CASNPYGLAYNEQFF. In nucleotides, the CDR3 is TGTGCCAGCAACCCATACGGACTAGCCTACAATGAGCAGTTCTTC.